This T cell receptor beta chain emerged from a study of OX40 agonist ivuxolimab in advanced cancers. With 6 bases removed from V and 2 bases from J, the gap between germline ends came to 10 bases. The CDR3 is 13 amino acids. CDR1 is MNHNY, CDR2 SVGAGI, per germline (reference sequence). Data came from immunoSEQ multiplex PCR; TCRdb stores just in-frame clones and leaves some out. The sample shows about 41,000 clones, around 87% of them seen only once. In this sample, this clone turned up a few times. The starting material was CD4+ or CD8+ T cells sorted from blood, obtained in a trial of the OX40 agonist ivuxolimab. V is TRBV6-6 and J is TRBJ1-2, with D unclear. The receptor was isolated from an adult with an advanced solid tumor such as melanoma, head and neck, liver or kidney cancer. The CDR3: CASRRTENYGYTF. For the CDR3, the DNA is TGTGCCAGCAGAAGGACCGAAAACTATGGCTACACCTTC.